Each of the 18 T cell receptor beta chains below was sequenced from the same sample in a study of cytomegalovirus exposure and HLA in healthy donors. Primers included in the PCR were 60 Vbeta and 13 Jbeta primers. This table comes from immunoSEQ multiplex PCR, and its TCRdb copy is limited to in-frame clones, with some not included. The profile shows some 100,000 clones, roughly 74% of them singletons. Specimen: PBMCs. These TCRs come from a woman in her late teens or twenties in good health and CMV-seropositive.

The chain combines TRBV7-9 with TRBJ1-2; 8 nucleotides match TRBD1. V gave up 4 bases and J gave up 6 bases; unmatched junction bases: 7. The CDR3 has 14 residues. From germline, CDR1 is SEHNR and CDR2 FQNEAQ (reference sequence). The CDR3 DNA reads as TGTGCCAGCAGCTCGACAGGGGCGCGGGATGGCTACACCTTC. This translates into CASSSTGARDGYTF.

The CDR3 bases are TGTGCCAGCAGGACCGGGACATCCTCCATGAACACTGAAGCTTTCTTT. This translates into CASRTGTSSMNTEAFF. This chain joins TRBV2 and TRBJ1-1; D is perhaps TRBD1 (6 bases). This CDR3 is built from 16 residues. Trimming removed 6 bases at V and 0 bases at J, with 17 bases between. Germline V gene data show CDR1 as SNHLY and CDR2 as FYNNEI.

This clone has more than one count but fewer than ten. This sequence joins TRBV2 and TRBJ2-7, with D possibly TRBD1 on 6 matching bases. The V gene lost 4 bases and the J gene lost 5 bases, with 9 bases spanning the gap. Germline V gene lookup returns CDR1 SNHLY and CDR2 FYNNEI. This CDR3 has 12 residues. CDR3 sequence: CASSATGHEQYF. The CDR3 DNA reads as TGTGCCAGCAGTGCGACAGGCCACGAGCAGTACTTC.

This clone was found a few times. The CDR3 coding sequence is TGTGCCAGCAGCCAAGATCCAAGGACTAGAAATGAGCAGTTCTTC. The encoded protein is CASSQDPRTRNEQFF. J is TRBJ2-1 and V is TRBV14; 7 bases agree with TRBD2. This CDR3 spans 15 amino acids. Per germline, CDR1 SGHDN and CDR2 FVKESK. V lost 0 bases, J lost 7 bases, and 6 bases stayed unmatched.

J is TRBJ2-7 and V is TRBV29-1; maybe TRBD2 (5 bases). This CDR3 contains 11 residues. Trimming cost V 3 bases and J 3 bases, with 6 bases left between them. Germline V gene data show CDR1 as SQVTM and CDR2 as ANQGSEA. The CDR3 protein is CSVDAGYEQYF. For the CDR3, the DNA is TGCAGCGTTGACGCGGGCTACGAGCAGTACTTC.

CDR3 sequence: CASSLGQNQETQYF. DNA of the CDR3: TGCGCCAGCAGCTTGGGACAGAACCAAGAGACCCAGTACTTC. The J gene is TRBJ2-5, the V gene TRBV5-1, with a tentative D call TRBD1 (5 bases). CDR1 SGHRS and CDR2 YFSETQ come from the germline V gene. This CDR3 spans 14 amino acids. Trimming removed 0 bases at V and 0 bases at J, with 6 bases between.

V usage is TRBV5-8 and J usage is TRBJ2-5; no clear D. The CDR3 covers 16 residues. The V gene lost 0 bases and the J gene lost 5 bases, with 17 bases spanning the gap. Germline-derived CDR1 and CDR2 are SGHTS and YDEGEE. DNA for the CDR3: TGTGCCAGCAGCTTGGGTTTCGAGCAGCTGAGGGAGACCCAGTACTTC. Residues: CASSLGFEQLRETQYF.

The chain couples TRBV5-6 to TRBJ2-3; weak D call: TRBD2 (6 bases). The germline CDR1 and CDR2 sequences are SGHDT and YYEEEE. The CDR3 totals 14 residues. V was cut by 3 bases and J by 0 bases, with 8 bases left in between. CDR3 sequence: CASSYGTSTDTQYF. In DNA, the CDR3 is TGTGCCAGCAGCTACGGGACTAGCACAGATACGCAGTATTTT.

The chain combines TRBV6-6 with TRBJ1-3, with 8 bases aligning to TRBD1. Germline V CDR1 and CDR2: MNHNY, SVGAGI (reference sequence). The CDR3 has 14 residues. After removal of 6 bases from V and 4 bases from J, the junction contained 5 bases not matched to a gene. The CDR3: CASSRTGSGNTIYF. CDR3 in DNA: TGTGCCAGCAGCCGGACAGGGTCCGGAAACACCATATATTTT.

Only one count was recorded for this clone. The CDR3 here is CASSQETRGLAGYTF. The CDR3 DNA reads TGTGCCAGCAGCCAAGAGACCCGAGGGCTAGCTGGCTACACCTTC. The chain combines TRBV14 with TRBJ1-2; D is unresolved. In germline, CDR1 is SGHDN, CDR2 FVKESK. Trimming stripped 0 bases from V and 7 bases from J, with 15 bases between. This CDR3 has 15 amino acids.

The chain uses TRBV29-1 and TRBJ2-7; TRBD2 aligns across 8 bases. CDR3 size: 15 residues. Germline V lookup: CDR1 SQVTM, CDR2 ANQGSEA. J gave up 2 bases and V 4 bases, and 10 bases lay outside the gene matches. Here the CDR3 reads CSVGPGGGGTYEQYF. CDR3 DNA sequence: TGCAGCGTTGGCCCGGGAGGCGGGGGGACCTACGAGCAGTACTTC.

This clone was detected a few times. The rearrangement joins TRBV19 to TRBJ2-3, with TRBD1 matching over 9 bases. V gave up 6 bases and J gave up 10 bases; unmatched junction bases: 11. This CDR3 contains 14 residues. Germline V CDR1 and CDR2: LNHDA, SQIVND (reference sequence). CDR3 loop: CASRTGGPQDPQYF. The CDR3 DNA follows: TGTGCCAGTAGGACAGGGGGTCCTCAGGATCCGCAGTATTTT. Based on the CDR3 plus reference TRBV19 and TRBJ2-3, the full variable domain is DGGITQSPKYLFRKEGQNVTLSCEQNLNHDAMYWYRQDPGQGLRLIYYSQIVNDFQKGDIAEGYSVSREKKESFPLTVTSAQKNPTAFYLCASRTGGPQDPQYFGPGTRLTVL.

The chain combines TRBV30 with TRBJ2-5; D unclear. V lost 0 bases to trimming and J lost 2 bases, with 13 bases between them. This CDR3 is built from 15 residues. Germline CDR1 reads GTSNPN; CDR2 reads SVGIG (reference sequence). The CDR3 bases are TGTGCCTGGAGTGTGGGCAGCCTAAATCAAGAGACCCAGTACTTC. As protein: CAWSVGSLNQETQYF.

The chain combines TRBV9 with TRBJ2-7; D is possibly TRBD2 (5 bases). Germline CDR1 SGDLS, CDR2 YYNGEE. The CDR3 has 15 residues. The V end was cut by 0 bases, the J end by 5 bases, with 15 bases between. The CDR3 nucleotides read TGTGCCAGCAGCGTAGCTACGGGGTTGAGCGACGAGCAGTACTTC. Amino acid sequence: CASSVATGLSDEQYF.

This sequence joins TRBV6-5 and TRBJ2-1; 7 positions agree with TRBD1. Germline lookup yields CDR1 MNHEY and CDR2 SVGAGI. This CDR3 has 16 residues. The ends lost 0 bases at V and 4 bases at J; junction bases unmatched: 6. The CDR3 is CASSYSPGTEYNEQFF. The CDR3 bases are TGTGCCAGCAGTTACTCGCCGGGGACAGAGTACAATGAGCAGTTCTTC.

This clone was observed a handful of times. V usage is TRBV7-2 and J usage is TRBJ2-7; perhaps TRBD1 as D (5 bases). The length of the CDR3 is 13 residues. Trimming removed 5 bases at V and 5 bases at J, with 13 bases between. Germline V gene sequence: CDR1 SGHTA, CDR2 FQGNSA. The DNA for the CDR3 is TGTGCCAGCAGCGGGGCGTGGGGCGACGAGCAGTACTTC. It encodes CASSGAWGDEQYF.

This clone has more than one count but fewer than ten. The J gene is TRBJ2-5, the V gene TRBV7-2; 9 nucleotides line up with TRBD1. V dropped 3 bases and J dropped 0; count of bases not matched to a gene: 8. The germline V gene has CDR1 SGHTA and CDR2 FQGNSA. This CDR3 has 17 residues. CDR3 region: CASSLLVWTGDQETQYF. The CDR3 bases are TGTGCCAGCAGCTTGCTCGTCTGGACAGGGGACCAAGAGACCCAGTACTTC.

As regards this clone: This sample also contains other DNA sequences that code for the same CDR3. CDR3 nucleotide sequence: TGTGCCTGGAGTGTACAGGGCGGGGAGCTGTTTTTT. The encoded protein is CAWSVQGGELFF. This sequence joins TRBV30 and TRBJ2-2; maybe TRBD1 (6 bases). The CDR3 covers 12 residues. CDR1 is GTSNPN, CDR2 SVGIG, per germline (reference sequence). V shed 0 bases and J shed 7 bases, with 6 bases lying between them.